This TCR beta chain emerged from a study of blood T cells in healthy people across ages. Peripheral blood was drawn, about 9.7 milliliters per donor. Together with a sample-barcoded 5' primer, a J-beta primer mix was included in a second PCR lasting about 7 to 12 cycles. Each CDR3 protein is one row after TCRdb ran MiXCR on the 5' RACE reads. Among about 940,000 distinct CDR3 sequences listed, 40% to 60% were seen once. The CDR3 is made up of 11 amino acids. In germline, CDR1 is MNHNS, CDR2 SASEGT. The ends were cut back, 4 bases at V and 11 bases at J, with 11 bases in the middle. This clonotype was sampled from a man aged 30 to 45 in good health. The rearrangement links TRBV6-1 to TRBJ1-1, with D possibly being TRBD1 (6 bases). Sequenced material: blood. The CDR3 loop is CASSVGQMAFF. CDR3 bases: TGTGCCAGCAGTGTAGGACAGATGGCTTTCTTT.